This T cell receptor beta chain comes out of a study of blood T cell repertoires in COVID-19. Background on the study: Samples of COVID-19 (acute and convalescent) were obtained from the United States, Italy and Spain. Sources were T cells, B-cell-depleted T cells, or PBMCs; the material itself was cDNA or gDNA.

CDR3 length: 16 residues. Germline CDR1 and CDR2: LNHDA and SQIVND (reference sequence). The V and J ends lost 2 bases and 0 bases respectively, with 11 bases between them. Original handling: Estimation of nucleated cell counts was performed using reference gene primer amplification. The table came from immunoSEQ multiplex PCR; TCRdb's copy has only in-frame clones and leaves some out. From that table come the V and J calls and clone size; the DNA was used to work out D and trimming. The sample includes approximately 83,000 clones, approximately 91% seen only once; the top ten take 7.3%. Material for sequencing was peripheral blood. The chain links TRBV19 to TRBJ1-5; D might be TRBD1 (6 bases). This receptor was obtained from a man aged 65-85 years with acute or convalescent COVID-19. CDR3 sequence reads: CASSIRTASSNQPQHF. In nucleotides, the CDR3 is TGTGCCAGTAGTATAAGGACAGCTAGTAGCAATCAGCCCCAGCATTTT.